This entry describes one T cell receptor beta chain. Its antigen is unidentified. Random hexamers primed reverse transcription of about 0.45 to 1 ug RNA. Across 54 Vbeta and 13 Jbeta, TCR beta CDR3 was amplified with immunoSEQ multiplex PCR. TCRdb recomputed calls from the immunoSEQ multiplex PCR reads with MiXCR, one row per CDR3 protein. The sample carries approximately 120,000 distinct CDR3 sequences, 85% to 95% recorded once. Germline CDR1 and CDR2: MGHRA and YSYEKL. CDR3 length: 16 residues. Deletions cut 3 bases from V and 0 bases from J, with 13 bases between. These data are taken from a study of CD8 T cells in Susac syndrome. Notes on the study in general: It was acknowledged in the study that its TCR sequencing and HLA analysis involved a relatively small number of individuals.

Sequencing of TCR beta drew on CD8+ and CD4+ T cells from blood. Negative isolation was applied to CD8+ and CD4+ T cells, and FACS enrichment was applied to TEMRA cells. The chain employs TRBV4-1 and TRBJ2-3; D call uncertain. The sequence derives from a human donor in good health. Sequenced material: CD8+ T cells from PBMCs. The CDR3 nucleotides are TGCGCCAGCAGCCAGGAAAGCCAGCGCAGCACAGATACGCAGTATTTT. Translated, it gives CASSQESQRSTDTQYF.